Each of the 21 T cell receptor beta chains below was sequenced from the same sample in a study of cytomegalovirus exposure and HLA in healthy donors. PCR primers comprised 60 Vbeta and 13 Jbeta primers. Profiling relied on immunoSEQ multiplex PCR, and the TCRdb table lists in-frame clones only, not all of them. This sample carries under 150,000 clones, around 83% of them seen once, and the ten largest clones take around 1.2%. The sequenced material came from PBMCs. Receptor source: a girl aged 2 to 9 in good health and CMV-seronegative.

This clone was recorded a few times. The rearrangement joins TRBV6-1 to TRBJ1-1; unclear D gene. CDR1 and CDR2 from the germline V gene are MNHNS and SASEGT. This CDR3 is built from 13 residues. Trimming took 11 bases from V and 3 from J, leaving 16 bases between them. CDR3 sequence (DNA): TGTGCCCTTACCCGAGGGTTGGACACTGAAGCTTTCTTT. Its protein is CALTRGLDTEAFF.

This chain connects TRBV13 to TRBJ2-5, with 12 bases fitting TRBD1. The CDR3 runs 15 residues. V gave up 5 bases and J gave up 4 bases; unmatched junction bases: 5. The germline V gene has CDR1 PRHDT and CDR2 FYEKMQ (reference sequence). The CDR3 spells CASSAGQGAGETQYF. CDR3 DNA: TGTGCCAGCAGCGCGGGACAGGGGGCCGGAGAGACCCAGTACTTC.

This chain uses TRBV30 with TRBJ1-5, with D unclear. V lost 2 bases and J 1 base, leaving 6 bases between the germline ends. Per germline, CDR1 GTSNPN and CDR2 SVGIG (reference sequence). The CDR3 consists of 13 residues. Here the CDR3 reads CAWSSGSNQPQHF. Written as DNA, the CDR3 is TGTGCCTGGAGTTCCGGGAGCAATCAGCCCCAGCATTTT.

V and J are TRBV7-2 and TRBJ2-7; 9 positions match TRBD1. The CDR3 length is 15 residues. The germline V gene has CDR1 SGHTA and CDR2 FQGNSA. J gave up 3 bases and V 0 bases, and 3 bases lay outside the gene matches. The CDR3 DNA follows: TGTGCCAGCAGCTTAGCGACGGGACAGGGCTACGAGCAGTACTTC. It encodes CASSLATGQGYEQYF.

This clone was seen just once. The rearrangement joins TRBV6-5 to TRBJ2-7; tentatively, D is TRBD2 (5 bases). CDR1 MNHEY and CDR2 SVGAGI come from the germline V gene. This CDR3 contains 12 residues. Trimming took off 5 bases at V and 5 bases at J, with 10 bases between the two ends. The CDR3 sequence: CASSRVGDEQYF. DNA of the CDR3: TGTGCCAGCAGTAGGGTCGGGGACGAGCAGTACTTC.

This chain links TRBV9 with TRBJ2-2; the D gene is possibly TRBD2 (6 bases). Germline-derived CDR1 and CDR2 are SGDLS and YYNGEE. The V end lost 3 bases, the J end lost 4 bases, and 13 bases lay between the germline ends. The CDR3 length is 15 residues. CDR3 in amino acids: CASSANLASTGELFF. DNA of the CDR3: TGTGCCAGCAGCGCAAACCTAGCGAGCACCGGGGAGCTGTTTTTT. Complete variable domain (other parts from reference TRBV9 and TRBJ2-2): DSGVTQTPKHLITATGQRVTLRCSPRSGDLSVYWYQQSLDQGLQFLIQYYNGEERAKGNILERFSAQQFPDLHSELNLSSLELGDSALYFCASSANLASTGELFFGEGSRLTVL.

CDR3 protein: CASSFTGISYEQYF. CDR3 nucleotide sequence: TGTGCCAGCAGTTTCACGGGGATCTCCTACGAGCAGTACTTC. This rearrangement joins TRBV27 to TRBJ2-7, with a tentative D call TRBD2 (5 bases). This CDR3 is 14 amino acids long. With 3 bases removed from V and 0 bases from J, the gap between germline ends came to 9 bases. Germline assignment: CDR1 MNHEY and CDR2 SMNVEV (reference sequence).

The gene calls are TRBV28 and TRBJ2-2; 9 nucleotides align to TRBD2. Per germline, CDR1 MDHEN and CDR2 SYDVKM. V lost 0 bases to trimming and J lost 0 bases; unmatched junction nucleotides: 5. The CDR3 contains 18 residues. For the CDR3, the DNA is TGTGCCAGCAGTTTATGGGGGGCGGGAGGGCCGAACACCGGGGAGCTGTTTTTT. This encodes CASSLWGAGGPNTGELFF.

This clone has a handful of counts. This chain links TRBV7-9 with TRBJ2-1; 7 bases fit TRBD2. The CDR3 sequence is 19 residues long. The germline V gene encodes CDR1 SEHNR and CDR2 FQNEAQ (reference sequence). V dropped 4 bases and J dropped 0; count of bases not matched to a gene: 15. CDR3 DNA sequence: TGTGCCAGCAGCTCAAAATTAGGAGTTGGCGGGAGCTCCTACAATGAGCAGTTCTTC. It codes for CASSSKLGVGGSSYNEQFF.

The chain is built from TRBV6-1 and TRBJ1-5; 7 nucleotides line up with TRBD1. The CDR3 runs to 13 residues. CDR1 MNHNS and CDR2 SASEGT come from the germline V gene. Unmatched junction bases numbered 2, after V lost 4 bases and J lost 5 bases. The CDR3 protein is CASSVDRDQPQHF. DNA of the CDR3: TGTGCCAGCAGTGTTGACAGGGATCAGCCCCAGCATTTT.

The chain has TRBV29-1 and TRBJ2-1; tentatively, D is TRBD1 (5 bases). Trimming removed 4 bases at V and 7 bases at J, with 11 bases between. Germline CDR1 is SQVTM and CDR2 is ANQGSEA. The CDR3 is made up of 12 amino acids. CDR3: CSVGRVGNEQFF. DNA for the CDR3: TGCAGCGTTGGCAGGGTGGGTAATGAGCAGTTCTTC.

The chain links TRBV4-2 to TRBJ2-3, with a tentative D call TRBD1 (5 bases). Per germline, CDR1 LGHNA and CDR2 YNFKEQ. The length of the CDR3 is 14 residues. Trimming removed 0 bases from V and 6 bases from J, with 10 bases in between. The CDR3 here is CASSQDRGLDTQYF. DNA of the CDR3: TGTGCCAGCAGCCAAGATAGGGGCCTGGATACGCAGTATTTT.

The CDR3 coding sequence is TGCGCCAGCAGCTTGGAGGGACAGGGGGCAACCTCCTACAATGAGCAGTTCTTC. Amino acid sequence: CASSLEGQGATSYNEQFF. V usage is TRBV5-1 and J usage is TRBJ2-1; 12 bases match TRBD1. V was pared by 0 bases and J by 0 bases, with 4 bases of the junction left unmatched. Germline CDR1 is SGHRS and CDR2 is YFSETQ. The CDR3 loop spans 18 amino acids.

The chain is built from TRBV19 and TRBJ2-3, with 9 bases lining up with TRBD1. Germline V gene sequence: CDR1 LNHDA, CDR2 SQIVND (reference sequence). The CDR3 has 18 residues. V lost 3 bases, J lost 3 bases, and 13 bases stayed unmatched. In DNA form, the CDR3 reads TGTGCCAGTAGTATGGACCCGATGGACAGGGGAAGGACAGATACGCAGTATTTT. Protein sequence: CASSMDPMDRGRTDTQYF.

This chain joins TRBV2 and TRBJ2-1; 11 bases match TRBD1. Germline V gene sequence: CDR1 SNHLY, CDR2 FYNNEI. This CDR3 region has 15 residues. V was clipped by 4 bases and J by 8 bases; unmatched bases: 7. CDR3 sequence reads: CASSGGQGVGDEQFF. The CDR3 nucleotides are TGTGCCAGCAGTGGGGGACAGGGGGTTGGGGATGAGCAGTTCTTC.

V usage is TRBV7-9 and J usage is TRBJ1-1, with D tentatively TRBD1 (5 bases). The CDR3 runs to 13 residues. Deletions cut 5 bases from V and 12 bases from J, with 19 bases between. CDR1 and CDR2 from the germline V gene are SEHNR and FQNEAQ (reference sequence). This CDR3 reads CASSKEQPGTSFF. CDR3 sequence (DNA): TGTGCCAGCAGCAAAGAGCAGCCAGGGACTTCTTTCTTT.

The V call is TRBV9, the J call TRBJ1-3; D gene unclear. The CDR3 contains 14 residues. The germline V gene encodes CDR1 SGDLS and CDR2 YYNGEE. V was cut by 6 bases and J by 2 bases, with 12 bases left in between. The CDR3 bases are TGTGCCAGCACCCGGAGGGAGGCTGGAAACACCATATATTTT. Translating it yields CASTRREAGNTIYF.

This clone showed up just a few times. The CDR3 region is CASSVSIATNEKLFF. In nucleotides, the CDR3 is TGTGCCAGCAGCGTATCCATAGCAACTAATGAAAAACTGTTTTTT. V and J are TRBV13 and TRBJ1-4, with D unresolved. The germline CDR1 and CDR2 sequences are PRHDT and FYEKMQ (reference sequence). The CDR3 consists of 15 residues. V was cut by 5 bases and J by 0 bases, with 10 bases left in between.

This clone has a handful of counts. V gene TRBV19 combines with J gene TRBJ1-1, with D perhaps matching TRBD1 (6 bases). The CDR3 is made up of 13 amino acids. V lost 6 bases, J lost 8 bases, and 16 bases lay in between. Per germline, CDR1 LNHDA and CDR2 SQIVND (reference sequence). CDR3 region: CASRSLGTTEAFF. The DNA of the CDR3 is TGTGCCAGTAGATCTCTTGGGACAACCGAAGCTTTCTTT.

This clone turned up a few times. The same CDR3 also results from other DNA sequences found in this sample. The chain couples TRBV5-4 to TRBJ1-2; D might be TRBD1 (5 bases). The CDR3 has 12 residues. V lost 1 base, J lost 4 bases, and 5 bases lay in between. The V gene's germline CDR1 is SGHNT and CDR2 YYREEE (reference sequence). In DNA, the CDR3 is TGTGCCAGCAGCTTGACAGGCTATGGCTACACCTTC. It specifies CASSLTGYGYTF.

The chain combines TRBV19 with TRBJ1-1; possible D gene TRBD1, 6 bases. Between the trimmed V and J ends, which lost 7 bases and 1 base, there was a span of 13 bases. CDR1 is LNHDA and CDR2 is SQIVND in the germline V gene (reference sequence). The CDR3 has 14 amino acids. CDR3: CASIRLQGNTEAFF. CDR3 DNA sequence: TGTGCCAGTATTCGACTACAGGGGAACACTGAAGCTTTCTTT. Filled out from reference TRBV19 and TRBJ1-1, the complete variable domain reads DGGITQSPKYLFRKEGQNVTLSCEQNLNHDAMYWYRQDPGQGLRLIYYSQIVNDFQKGDIAEGYSVSREKKESFPLTVTSAQKNPTAFYLCASIRLQGNTEAFFGQGTRLTVV.